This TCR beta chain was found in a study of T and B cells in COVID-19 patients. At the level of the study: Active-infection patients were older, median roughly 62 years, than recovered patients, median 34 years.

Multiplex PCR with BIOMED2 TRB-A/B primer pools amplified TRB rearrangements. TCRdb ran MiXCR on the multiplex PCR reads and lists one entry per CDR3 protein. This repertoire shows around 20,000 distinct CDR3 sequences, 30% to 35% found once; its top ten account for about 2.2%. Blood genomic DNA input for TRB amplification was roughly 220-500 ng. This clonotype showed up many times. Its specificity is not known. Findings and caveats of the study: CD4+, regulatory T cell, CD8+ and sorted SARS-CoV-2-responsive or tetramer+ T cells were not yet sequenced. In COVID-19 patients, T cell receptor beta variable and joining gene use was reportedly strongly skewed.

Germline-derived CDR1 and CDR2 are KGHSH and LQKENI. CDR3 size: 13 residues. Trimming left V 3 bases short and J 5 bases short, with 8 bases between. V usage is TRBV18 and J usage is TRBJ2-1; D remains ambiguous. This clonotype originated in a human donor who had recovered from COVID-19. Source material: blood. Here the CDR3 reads CASSPVRNNEQFF. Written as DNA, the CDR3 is TGTGCCAGCTCACCGGTCAGGAACAATGAGCAGTTCTTC.